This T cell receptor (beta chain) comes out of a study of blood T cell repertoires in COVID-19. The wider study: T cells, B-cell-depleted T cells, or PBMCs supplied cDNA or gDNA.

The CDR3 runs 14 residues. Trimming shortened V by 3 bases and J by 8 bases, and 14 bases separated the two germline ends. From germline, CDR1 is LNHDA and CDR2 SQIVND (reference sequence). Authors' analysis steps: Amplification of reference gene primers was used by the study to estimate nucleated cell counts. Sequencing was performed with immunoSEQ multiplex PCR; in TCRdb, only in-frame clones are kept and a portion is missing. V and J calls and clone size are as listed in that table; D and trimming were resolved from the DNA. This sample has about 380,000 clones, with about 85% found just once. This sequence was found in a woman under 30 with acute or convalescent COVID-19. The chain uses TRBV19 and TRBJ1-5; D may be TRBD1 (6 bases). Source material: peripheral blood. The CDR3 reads CASSISGAGEPQHF. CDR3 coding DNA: TGTGCCAGTAGTATCTCAGGGGCGGGGGAGCCCCAGCATTTT.